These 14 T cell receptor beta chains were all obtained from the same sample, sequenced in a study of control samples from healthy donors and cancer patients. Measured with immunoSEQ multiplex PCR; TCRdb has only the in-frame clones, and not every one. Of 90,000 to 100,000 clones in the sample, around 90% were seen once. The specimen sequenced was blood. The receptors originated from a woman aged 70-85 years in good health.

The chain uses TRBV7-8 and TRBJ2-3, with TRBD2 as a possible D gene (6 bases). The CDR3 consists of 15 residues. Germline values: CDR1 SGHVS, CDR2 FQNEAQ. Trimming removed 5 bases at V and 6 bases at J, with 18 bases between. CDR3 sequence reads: CASSPRGTSRDTQYF. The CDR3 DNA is TGTGCCAGCAGCCCCCGCGGGACTTCCAGGGATACGCAGTATTTT.

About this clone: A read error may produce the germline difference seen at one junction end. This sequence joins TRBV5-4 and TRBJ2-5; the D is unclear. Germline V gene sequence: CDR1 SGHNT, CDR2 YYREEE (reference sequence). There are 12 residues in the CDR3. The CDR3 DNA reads TGTGCCAGCAGCTTAGACCAGGAGACCCAGTACTTC. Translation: CASSLDQETQYF.

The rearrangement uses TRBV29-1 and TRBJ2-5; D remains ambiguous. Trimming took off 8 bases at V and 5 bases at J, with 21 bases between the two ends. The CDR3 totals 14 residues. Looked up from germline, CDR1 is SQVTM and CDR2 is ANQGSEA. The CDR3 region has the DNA TGCAGCACCCGAAGGGCCCTCCTTTACGAGACCCAGTACTTC. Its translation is CSTRRALLYETQYF.

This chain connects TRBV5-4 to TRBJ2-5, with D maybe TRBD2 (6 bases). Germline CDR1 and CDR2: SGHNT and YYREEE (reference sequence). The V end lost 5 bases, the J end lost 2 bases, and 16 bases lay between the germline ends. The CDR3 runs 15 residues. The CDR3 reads CASSSGGERQETQYF. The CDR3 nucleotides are TGTGCCAGCAGTTCAGGCGGGGAGCGGCAAGAGACCCAGTACTTC.

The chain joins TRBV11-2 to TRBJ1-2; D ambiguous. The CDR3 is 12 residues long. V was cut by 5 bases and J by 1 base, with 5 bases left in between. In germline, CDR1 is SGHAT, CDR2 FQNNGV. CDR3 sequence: CASSPSNYGYTF. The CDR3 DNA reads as TGTGCCAGCAGCCCCAGTAACTATGGCTACACCTTC.

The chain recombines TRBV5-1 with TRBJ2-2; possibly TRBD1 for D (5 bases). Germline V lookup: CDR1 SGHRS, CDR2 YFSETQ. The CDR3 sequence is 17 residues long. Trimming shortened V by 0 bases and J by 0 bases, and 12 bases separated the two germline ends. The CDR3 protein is CASSLVGAQANTGELFF. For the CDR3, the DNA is TGCGCCAGCAGCTTGGTTGGCGCACAGGCGAACACCGGGGAGCTGTTTTTT.

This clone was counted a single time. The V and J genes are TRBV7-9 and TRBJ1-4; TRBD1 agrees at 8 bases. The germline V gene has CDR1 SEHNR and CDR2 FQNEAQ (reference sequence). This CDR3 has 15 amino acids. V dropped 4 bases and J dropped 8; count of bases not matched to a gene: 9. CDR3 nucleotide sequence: TGTGCCAGCAGCTCAGGACAGGGAATGACGGAAAAACTGTTTTTT. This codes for CASSSGQGMTEKLFF.

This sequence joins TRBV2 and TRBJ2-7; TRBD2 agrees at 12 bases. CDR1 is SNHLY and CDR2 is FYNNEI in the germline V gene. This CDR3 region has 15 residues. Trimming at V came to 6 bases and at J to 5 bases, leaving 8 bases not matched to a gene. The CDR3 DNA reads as TGTGCCAGCAGGGTGACTAGCGGGAGATCGGACGAGCAGTACTTC. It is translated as CASRVTSGRSDEQYF.

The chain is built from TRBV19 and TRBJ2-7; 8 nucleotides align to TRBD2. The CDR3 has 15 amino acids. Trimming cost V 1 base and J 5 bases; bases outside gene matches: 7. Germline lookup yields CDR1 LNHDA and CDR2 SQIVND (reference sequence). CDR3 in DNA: TGTGCCAGTAGTATAGGTCAGCGGGAGATTGACGAGCAGTACTTC. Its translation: CASSIGQREIDEQYF.

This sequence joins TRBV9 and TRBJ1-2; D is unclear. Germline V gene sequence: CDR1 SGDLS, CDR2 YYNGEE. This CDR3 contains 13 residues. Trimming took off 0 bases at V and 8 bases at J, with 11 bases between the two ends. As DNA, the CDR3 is TGTGCCAGCAGCGTAGATGCTTCGGCGGGCTACACCTTC. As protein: CASSVDASAGYTF.

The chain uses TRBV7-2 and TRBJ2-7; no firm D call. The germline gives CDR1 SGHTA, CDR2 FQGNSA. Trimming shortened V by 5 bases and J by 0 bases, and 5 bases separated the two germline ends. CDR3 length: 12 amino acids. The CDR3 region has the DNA TGTGCCAGCAGCCCTAGCTCCTACGAGCAGTACTTC. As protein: CASSPSSYEQYF.

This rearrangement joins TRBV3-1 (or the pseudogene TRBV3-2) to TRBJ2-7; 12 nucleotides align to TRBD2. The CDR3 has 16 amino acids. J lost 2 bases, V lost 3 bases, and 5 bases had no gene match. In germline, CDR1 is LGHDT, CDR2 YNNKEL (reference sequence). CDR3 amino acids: CASSHITSGRTYEQYF. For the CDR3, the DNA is TGTGCCAGCAGCCACATTACTAGCGGGAGGACCTACGAGCAGTACTTC.

This CDR3 reads CASSRTSGVVGTQYF. The CDR3 DNA reads as TGTGCCAGCAGCCGAACTAGCGGGGTTGTGGGGACCCAGTACTTC. The V call is TRBV27, the J call TRBJ2-5; 10 positions match TRBD2. The CDR3 extends over 15 amino acids. CDR1 and CDR2 from the germline V gene are MNHEY and SMNVEV (reference sequence). The junction had 11 bases not matched to a gene; V was cut back by 6 bases and J by 7 bases.

The DNA for the CDR3 is TGTGCCAGCAGCTTTGGGGAGGAGAATCGTGGCTACACCTTC. Residues: CASSFGEENRGYTF. The V gene is TRBV7-8, the J gene TRBJ1-2; D unresolved. From germline, CDR1 is SGHVS and CDR2 FQNEAQ. The CDR3 length is 14 residues. V gave up 3 bases and J gave up 7 bases, with 15 bases separating them.